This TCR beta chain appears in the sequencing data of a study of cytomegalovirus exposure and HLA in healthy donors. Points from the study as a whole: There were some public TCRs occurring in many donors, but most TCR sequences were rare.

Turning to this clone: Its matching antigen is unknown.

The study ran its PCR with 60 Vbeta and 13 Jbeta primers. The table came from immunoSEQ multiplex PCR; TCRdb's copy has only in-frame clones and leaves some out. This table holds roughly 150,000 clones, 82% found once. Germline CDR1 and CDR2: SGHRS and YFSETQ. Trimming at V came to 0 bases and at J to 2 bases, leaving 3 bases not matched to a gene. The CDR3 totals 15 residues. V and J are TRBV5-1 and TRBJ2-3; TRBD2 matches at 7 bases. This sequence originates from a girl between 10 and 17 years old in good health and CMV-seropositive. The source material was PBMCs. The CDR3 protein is CASSLDTSATDTQYF. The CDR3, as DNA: TGCGCCAGCAGCTTGGACACTAGCGCCACAGATACGCAGTATTTT.